These 3 T cell receptor beta chains originate from one sample sequenced in a study of human T cells and chemical hapten exposure. Time point defined: patch test 2, 6 weeks after DPC sensitization. Described treatment: therapeutic diphenylcyclopropenone sensitization with weekly scalp DPC. TCRdb redid the calling of the RACE reads with MiXCR, one entry per CDR3 protein. In the table there are about 350,000 distinct CDR3 sequences, over 6% of which are singletons. The sequencing used whole blood, collected in connection with sensitization to the hapten diphenylcyclopropenone (DPC). The receptors were sampled from a woman between 18 and 29 years old with alopecia areata. Some clones in this sample may be carry-over from other donors' samples.

The chain joins TRBV13 to TRBJ1-1; TRBD1 agrees at 9 bases. This CDR3 contains 15 residues. V gave up 5 bases and J gave up 7 bases; unmatched junction bases: 11. The V gene's germline CDR1 is PRHDT and CDR2 FYEKMQ (reference sequence). CDR3 DNA sequence: TGTGCCAGCAGCCCCGGGACAGGGTCGGGGTTTGAAGCTTTCTTT. Translated, it gives CASSPGTGSGFEAFF.

In its sample, this clonotype was seen many times. The gene calls are TRBV3-1 and TRBJ1-4; the D gene is possibly TRBD1 (5 bases). Per the germline V gene, CDR1 is LGHDT and CDR2 is YNNKEL (reference sequence). With 2 bases removed from V and 5 bases from J, the gap between germline ends came to 9 bases. The length of the CDR3 is 14 residues. In DNA, the CDR3 is TGTGCCAGCAGCCAATGGGACGTAAATGAAAAACTGTTTTTT. This encodes CASSQWDVNEKLFF.

The table lists this clonotype with many counts. The V gene is TRBV5-5, the J gene TRBJ2-3; 9 nucleotides agree with TRBD2. Trimming took 4 bases from V and 5 from J; bases not matched to a gene: 5. The length of the CDR3 is 14 residues. Germline V gene data show CDR1 as SGHKS and CDR2 as YYEKEE (reference sequence). The CDR3 bases are TGTGCCAGCAGCCCTAGCGGGGCTGTAGATACGCAGTATTTT. Encoded protein: CASSPSGAVDTQYF.